The entry that follows covers one T cell receptor beta chain sequence. The antigen remains unidentified. This record comes from a study of T cell responses to AZD1222 COVID-19 vaccine. Broader study findings: Most donors were white British, females outnumbered males, and clonal diversity was possibly underestimated. Repertoire sampling happened only post peak T cell response.

V lost 2 bases, J lost 4 bases, and 4 bases stayed unmatched. The CDR3 runs to 14 residues. Germline loops: CDR1 KGHSH, CDR2 LQKENI. Produced via immunoSEQ multiplex PCR; TCRdb's table is partial and in-frame only. The sample lists fewer than 150,000 clones, 93% seen once, with 2.5% to 4% in the top ten. The chain joins TRBV18 to TRBJ1-2, with 7 bases matching TRBD1. The receptor's source is an adult in good health. Here the sequenced sample was peripheral blood, taken on day 0 of AZD1222 vaccination. The CDR3 nucleotides are TGTGCCAGCTCACCAGGGACAGTCCGCTATGGCTACACCTTC. This gives the protein CASSPGTVRYGYTF.